A selection of T cell receptor beta chains follows, all from one sample in a study of T cell responses to AZD1222 COVID-19 vaccine. TCRdb's copy holds only in-frame clones and misses some; the assay was immunoSEQ multiplex PCR. The sample has under 150,000 clones, roughly 90% seen once. Sequencing was performed on peripheral blood, taken on day 0 of AZD1222 vaccination. These receptors were collected from an adult in good health. The CDR3 runs from the conserved cysteine through the conserved F or W. Fields, in order: clone size, D gene, V gene, J gene, CDR3 DNA, CDR3 protein. A D gene is named only where the DNA matches it firmly. Clone size is shown for a subset of rows, as once, few, many or a class of expanded clone.

clone_size: .
d_call: .
v_call: TRBV6-1
j_call: TRBJ1-4
cdr3_nt: TGTGCCAGCAGTGAAAGTGCGGGCAGGGCAGGGGAAAAACTGTTTTTT
cdr3_aa: CASSESAGRAGEKLFF

clone_size: .
d_call: TRBD2
v_call: TRBV15
j_call: TRBJ2-1
cdr3_nt: TGTGCCACCAGCACTCTAGCGGGAGGGCCGAATGAGCAGTTCTTC
cdr3_aa: CATSTLAGGPNEQFF

clone_size: .
d_call: .
v_call: TRBV13
j_call: TRBJ1-6
cdr3_nt: TGTGCCAGCAGCTTAGCGGGTGAACCCCTCCACTTT
cdr3_aa: CASSLAGEPLHF

clone_size: .
d_call: .
v_call: TRBV9
j_call: TRBJ1-4
cdr3_nt: TGTGCCAGCAGCGTAGCGGGGGGCGGTTATGAAAAACTGTTTTTT
cdr3_aa: CASSVAGGGYEKLFF

clone_size: .
d_call: .
v_call: TRBV2
j_call: TRBJ1-1
cdr3_nt: TGTGCCAGCAGGGGGGACACGGCCGCTGAAGCTTTCTTT
cdr3_aa: CASRGDTAAEAFF

clone_size: .
d_call: TRBD1
v_call: TRBV6-5
j_call: TRBJ1-5
cdr3_nt: TGTGCCAGCACCGGGACAGTTAATCAGCCCCAGCATTTT
cdr3_aa: CASTGTVNQPQHF

clone_size: .
d_call: TRBD1
v_call: TRBV13
j_call: TRBJ1-1
cdr3_nt: TGTGCCAGCAGCTTAGGCCCTGGAGGGGGCCCAGAGGGAGCTTTCTTT
cdr3_aa: CASSLGPGGGPEGAFF

clone_size: .
d_call: .
v_call: TRBV12-3/TRBV12-4
j_call: TRBJ2-7
cdr3_nt: TGTGCCAGCAGCCTCGGGGGCCTCTACGAGCAGTACTTC
cdr3_aa: CASSLGGLYEQYF

clone_size: .
d_call: .
v_call: TRBV11-3
j_call: TRBJ2-2
cdr3_nt: TGTGCCAGCAGTCGTTATCCGGGGACCGGGGAGCTGTTTTTT
cdr3_aa: CASSRYPGTGELFF

clone_size: .
d_call: TRBD2
v_call: TRBV4-3
j_call: TRBJ2-1
cdr3_nt: TGCGCCAGCAGCCAAGAATCAGCGGGGGGAACTTTATACAATGAGCAGTTCTTC
cdr3_aa: CASSQESAGGTLYNEQFF

clone_size: .
d_call: .
v_call: TRBV11-2
j_call: TRBJ1-2
cdr3_nt: TGTGCCAGCAGCTTAATTGCCCGATTTAACTATGGCTACACCTTC
cdr3_aa: CASSLIARFNYGYTF

clone_size: .
d_call: .
v_call: TRBV27
j_call: TRBJ1-4
cdr3_nt: TGTGCCAGCAGGCGATCGAGGGGCGCGAATGAAAAACTGTTTTTT
cdr3_aa: CASRRSRGANEKLFF

clone_size: .
d_call: .
v_call: TRBV11-2
j_call: TRBJ2-4
cdr3_nt: TGTGCCAGCAGCCCCCCGGACAGACTGGCCCTGTACTTC
cdr3_aa: CASSPPDRLALYF

clone_size: .
d_call: TRBD2
v_call: TRBV20-1
j_call: TRBJ2-3
cdr3_nt: TGCAGTGCTAGTCCCGGACTAGCGGGGACCGAGGTAGATACGCAGTATTTT
cdr3_aa: CSASPGLAGTEVDTQYF

clone_size: once
d_call: TRBD1
v_call: TRBV6-5
j_call: TRBJ2-2
cdr3_nt: TGTGCCACCGCTAGCAGGGGGCTTACCGGGGAGCTGTTTTTT
cdr3_aa: CATASRGLTGELFF

clone_size: .
d_call: .
v_call: TRBV27
j_call: TRBJ1-2
cdr3_nt: TGTGCCAGCAGTTTATCGGATGGCTACACCTTC
cdr3_aa: CASSLSDGYTF

clone_size: .
d_call: .
v_call: TRBV19
j_call: TRBJ1-5
cdr3_nt: TGTGCCAGTAGTATGGTAGCAGGGGCCTATCAGCCCCAGCATTTT
cdr3_aa: CASSMVAGAYQPQHF

clone_size: .
d_call: TRBD2
v_call: TRBV2
j_call: TRBJ2-1
cdr3_nt: TGTGCCAGCAGTGGACTAGCGGGGATCAATGAGCAGTTCTTC
cdr3_aa: CASSGLAGINEQFF

clone_size: .
d_call: TRBD1
v_call: TRBV18
j_call: TRBJ1-3
cdr3_nt: TGTGCCAGCTCTTTGAGGGGGCGCGAAGCTGGAAACACCATATATTTT
cdr3_aa: CASSLRGREAGNTIYF

clone_size: .
d_call: TRBD1
v_call: TRBV24-1
j_call: TRBJ2-2
cdr3_nt: TGTGCCAGGCTCGTTGACAGGGGCGGGAACACCGGGGAGCTGTTTTTT
cdr3_aa: CARLVDRGGNTGELFF

clone_size: once
d_call: TRBD1
v_call: TRBV28
j_call: TRBJ1-1
cdr3_nt: TGTGCCAGCAGTTTTTTCGACAGGGGCACTGAAGCTTTCTTT
cdr3_aa: CASSFFDRGTEAFF

clone_size: .
d_call: TRBD1
v_call: TRBV7-9
j_call: TRBJ2-5
cdr3_nt: TGTGCCAGCAGACCGCGGGACAGGGCCCAAGAGACCCAGTACTTC
cdr3_aa: CASRPRDRAQETQYF

clone_size: .
d_call: .
v_call: TRBV19
j_call: TRBJ1-5
cdr3_nt: TGTGCCAGTAGTATTGGGGACGGCGATTATCAGCCCCAGCATTTT
cdr3_aa: CASSIGDGDYQPQHF

clone_size: .
d_call: .
v_call: TRBV18
j_call: TRBJ1-1
cdr3_nt: TGTGCCAGCCGATCCGAAATAGACACTGAAGCTTTCTTT
cdr3_aa: CASRSEIDTEAFF

clone_size: .
d_call: .
v_call: TRBV5-4
j_call: TRBJ2-2
cdr3_nt: TGTGCCAGCAGGCCTCAACAGGGAACCGGGGAGCTGTTTTTT
cdr3_aa: CASRPQQGTGELFF

clone_size: few
d_call: .
v_call: TRBV19
j_call: TRBJ2-7
cdr3_nt: TGTGCCACTACGGGGAGGGGGCGCAAATACGAGCAGTACTTC
cdr3_aa: CATTGRGRKYEQYF

clone_size: .
d_call: .
v_call: TRBV6-1
j_call: TRBJ2-5
cdr3_nt: TGTGCCAGCAGTGAAACGGCTGGGGAGTGGGAGACCCAGTACTTC
cdr3_aa: CASSETAGEWETQYF

clone_size: .
d_call: .
v_call: TRBV9
j_call: TRBJ1-6
cdr3_nt: TGTGCCAGCAGCGATGGAAATTCACCCCTCCACTTT
cdr3_aa: CASSDGNSPLHF

clone_size: once
d_call: TRBD1
v_call: TRBV28
j_call: TRBJ2-7
cdr3_nt: TGTGCCAGCGGGGGACAGCAACCCTACGAGCAGTACTTC
cdr3_aa: CASGGQQPYEQYF

clone_size: .
d_call: .
v_call: TRBV27
j_call: TRBJ1-4
cdr3_nt: TGTGCCAGCAGTTTACGGGGGGGCAGGTTAGGCGAAAAACTGTTTTTT
cdr3_aa: CASSLRGGRLGEKLFF

clone_size: .
d_call: TRBD1
v_call: TRBV13
j_call: TRBJ2-7
cdr3_nt: TGTGCCAGCAGCTTGGGACAGATAAACTACGAGCAGTACTTC
cdr3_aa: CASSLGQINYEQYF

clone_size: .
d_call: .
v_call: TRBV28
j_call: TRBJ1-5
cdr3_nt: TGTGCCAGCAGTTTCCCAACAGGGTTTGGCAATCAGCCCCAGCATTTT
cdr3_aa: CASSFPTGFGNQPQHF

clone_size: .
d_call: .
v_call: TRBV6-5
j_call: TRBJ2-1
cdr3_nt: TGTGCCAGCAGCCGGGCCTACAATGAGCAGTTCTTC
cdr3_aa: CASSRAYNEQFF

clone_size: .
d_call: TRBD1
v_call: TRBV3-1/TRBV3-2
j_call: TRBJ1-2
cdr3_nt: TGTGCCAGCAGCCGCGCAGACAGGGGTGGTGGCTACACCTTC
cdr3_aa: CASSRADRGGGYTF

clone_size: .
d_call: .
v_call: TRBV11-3
j_call: TRBJ2-5
cdr3_nt: TGTGCCAGCAGCTTAGAGGGGACACCCCAAGAGACCCAGTACTTC
cdr3_aa: CASSLEGTPQETQYF

clone_size: .
d_call: TRBD2
v_call: TRBV11-2
j_call: TRBJ2-1
cdr3_nt: TGTGCCAGCAGCCTAGGGATTCTAGCGGGAGAGACAACTACGGATGAGCAGTTCTTC
cdr3_aa: CASSLGILAGETTTDEQFF

clone_size: .
d_call: .
v_call: TRBV11-2
j_call: TRBJ2-7
cdr3_nt: TGTGCCAGCAGCTGGACAGTCTACGAGCAGTACTTC
cdr3_aa: CASSWTVYEQYF

clone_size: .
d_call: .
v_call: TRBV14
j_call: TRBJ2-3
cdr3_nt: TGTGCCAGCAGCCCCCGACCGATTTCGAGCACAGATACGCAGTATTTT
cdr3_aa: CASSPRPISSTDTQYF

clone_size: .
d_call: .
v_call: TRBV7-9
j_call: TRBJ1-1
cdr3_nt: TGTGCCAGCAGCCCCCTACAAACGGGGAACACTGAAGCTTTCTTT
cdr3_aa: CASSPLQTGNTEAFF

clone_size: .
d_call: TRBD2
v_call: TRBV4-3
j_call: TRBJ2-3
cdr3_nt: TGCGCCAGCAGCCACAGCGGGGGAGGGAGGGTCACAGATACGCAGTATTTT
cdr3_aa: CASSHSGGGRVTDTQYF

clone_size: .
d_call: .
v_call: TRBV27
j_call: TRBJ1-2
cdr3_nt: TGTGCCAGCAGGCCAACAGGGTTAACGATCGGCTACACCTTC
cdr3_aa: CASRPTGLTIGYTF

clone_size: .
d_call: .
v_call: TRBV7-6
j_call: TRBJ1-4
cdr3_nt: TGTGCCAGCAAACAGGGAGGCAGTGAAAAACTGTTTTTT
cdr3_aa: CASKQGGSEKLFF

clone_size: .
d_call: .
v_call: TRBV14
j_call: TRBJ2-7
cdr3_nt: TGTGCCAGCAGCCAAGACTCAGGGAACTCCTACGAGCAGTACTTC
cdr3_aa: CASSQDSGNSYEQYF

clone_size: .
d_call: .
v_call: TRBV27
j_call: TRBJ2-1
cdr3_nt: TGTGCCAGCAGTCATAGTTTTTTAGAGCAGTTCTTC
cdr3_aa: CASSHSFLEQFF

clone_size: .
d_call: TRBD2
v_call: TRBV7-8
j_call: TRBJ2-1
cdr3_nt: TGTGCCAGCACCCTAGTGAGACTAGCGGGAGCGAGCCCCTACAATGAGCAGTTCTTC
cdr3_aa: CASTLVRLAGASPYNEQFF

clone_size: .
d_call: TRBD1
v_call: TRBV12-3/TRBV12-4
j_call: TRBJ1-1
cdr3_nt: TGTGCCAGCCAAGGACAGGAAAACACTGAAGCTTTCTTT
cdr3_aa: CASQGQENTEAFF

clone_size: .
d_call: .
v_call: TRBV5-1
j_call: TRBJ2-7
cdr3_nt: TGCGCCAGCAGCCGATCTAGCGATTACTACGAGTGGCAGTACTTC
cdr3_aa: CASSRSSDYYEWQYF

clone_size: .
d_call: .
v_call: TRBV25-1
j_call: TRBJ1-1
cdr3_nt: TGTGCCTCAGCATTAGGTGAGAACACTGAAGCTTTCTTT
cdr3_aa: CASALGENTEAFF

clone_size: .
d_call: .
v_call: TRBV24-1
j_call: TRBJ1-2
cdr3_nt: TGTGCCACCAGTGATTTTTTTAGGACAGCCAACTATGGCTACACCTTC
cdr3_aa: CATSDFFRTANYGYTF

clone_size: .
d_call: .
v_call: TRBV3-1/TRBV3-2
j_call: TRBJ1-1
cdr3_nt: TGTGCCAGCAGCCAAGTAACAGGAGAAGCTTTCTTT
cdr3_aa: CASSQVTGEAFF

clone_size: .
d_call: .
v_call: TRBV6-6
j_call: TRBJ1-3
cdr3_nt: TGTGCCAGCAGTCCTTCCGTCAGCTCTGGAAACACCATATATTTT
cdr3_aa: CASSPSVSSGNTIYF

clone_size: .
d_call: .
v_call: TRBV15
j_call: TRBJ2-5
cdr3_nt: TGTGCCACCAGCAGAGATCCTCGGCGAGGAGAGACCCAGTACTTC
cdr3_aa: CATSRDPRRGETQYF